This T cell receptor (beta chain) was identified in a study of control samples from healthy donors and cancer patients. The CDR3 has 11 amino acids. V lost 6 bases, J lost 10 bases, and 8 bases stayed unmatched. Germline V gene data show CDR1 as DFQATT and CDR2 as SNEGSKA (reference sequence). TCRdb keeps only in-frame clones here, not all; method: immunoSEQ multiplex PCR. The sample lists under 150,000 clones, 85% to 95% seen once, with roughly 2.7% in the top ten. This TCR was sampled from a man aged 30-40 years in good health. The source material was blood. The chain carries TRBV20-1 and TRBJ2-7; 8 positions match TRBD1. The CDR3 region has the DNA TGCAGTGCCGAGGACAGGGAGGTCCAGTACGTC. It yields the protein CSAEDREVQYV.